These 27 T cell receptor beta chains were all obtained from the same sample, sequenced in a study of human T cells and chemical hapten exposure. Described time point: pre-sensitization, week 0. Described treatment: therapeutic diphenylcyclopropenone sensitization with weekly scalp DPC. A single record per CDR3 protein comes from TCRdb applying MiXCR to the RACE reads. The profile shows more than 300,000 distinct CDR3 sequences, about 5% of them singletons. Here the sequenced sample was whole blood, taken in connection with sensitization to the hapten diphenylcyclopropenone (DPC). All receptors derive from a woman aged 18-35 years with alopecia areata. Some clones in this sample may be carry-over from other donors' samples.

This clonotype was detected ten times or more. The gene calls are TRBV25-1 and TRBJ2-5, with a tentative D call TRBD1 (5 bases). The V end lost 5 bases, the J end lost 0 bases, and 7 bases lay between the germline ends. CDR1 is MGHDK and CDR2 is SYGVNS in the germline V gene. CDR3 length: 13 residues. CDR3 sequence reads: CASSHRNQETQYF. Here the CDR3 DNA reads TGTGCCAGCAGTCACAGGAACCAAGAGACCCAGTACTTC.

The chain couples TRBV12-3 or TRBV12-4 to TRBJ2-5; tentatively, D is TRBD1 (5 bases). Trimming shortened V by 5 bases and J by 4 bases, and 20 bases separated the two germline ends. The CDR3 runs to 16 residues. The CDR3 reads CASSPLLRVGRETQYF. The CDR3 nucleotides read TGTGCCAGCAGTCCTCTCCTCCGTGTGGGGCGAGAGACCCAGTACTTC.

This clonotype was detected many times. The chain recombines TRBV20-1 with TRBJ1-1; 8 bases line up with TRBD1. In germline, CDR1 is DFQATT, CDR2 SNEGSKA (reference sequence). The CDR3 totals 16 residues. The trim removed 6 bases at V and 1 base at J, leaving 13 bases unmatched. CDR3 loop: CSASGQGVEKNTEAFF. The DNA of the CDR3 is TGCAGTGCCTCCGGACAGGGTGTTGAAAAGAACACTGAAGCTTTCTTT.

The chain links TRBV20-1 to TRBJ1-1; D uncertain. Germline-derived CDR1 and CDR2 are DFQATT and SNEGSKA (reference sequence). The V gene lost 0 bases and the J gene lost 6 bases, with 8 bases spanning the gap. The CDR3 loop spans 12 amino acids. CDR3 region: CSARDGQAEAFF. CDR3 in DNA: TGCAGTGCTAGAGATGGGCAGGCTGAAGCTTTCTTT.

The chain uses TRBV12-5 and TRBJ1-4; 7 bases agree with TRBD1. CDR1 and CDR2 from the germline V gene are LGHNT and FRNRAP. This CDR3 is built from 14 residues. The V gene end was trimmed by 7 bases and the J gene end by 7 bases; junction bases not matched to a gene: 9. CDR3 loop: CASAQGEAIEKLFF. CDR3 bases: TGTGCTAGTGCCCAGGGGGAAGCAATTGAAAAACTGTTTTTT.

This clonotype has at least ten counts. CDR3 sequence reads: CAISARPSGDGTQYF. CDR3 nucleotides: TGTGCCATCAGTGCGCGGCCTAGCGGGGATGGGACGCAGTATTTT. V is TRBV10-3 and J is TRBJ2-3, with TRBD2 matching 9 bases. This CDR3 has 15 amino acids. J was trimmed by 9 bases and V by 4 bases; bases with no gene match: 11. Germline CDR1 ENHRY, CDR2 SYGVKD.

This clonotype was recorded many times. The chain links TRBV10-3 to TRBJ2-1; perhaps TRBD2 as D (7 bases). CDR3 length equals 16 residues. Germline V gene data show CDR1 as ENHRY and CDR2 as SYGVKD. The V and J ends lost 0 bases and 1 base respectively, with 10 bases between them. CDR3 nucleotides: TGTGCCATCAGTGAGTCGGCGGGGGCGTCCTACAATGAGCAGTTCTTC. It translates to CAISESAGASYNEQFF.

This clonotype was observed many times. V is TRBV20-1 and J is TRBJ1-6, with D maybe TRBD1 (5 bases). This CDR3 is built from 14 residues. Trimming removed 4 bases from V and 5 bases from J, with 12 bases in between. Germline assignment: CDR1 DFQATT and CDR2 SNEGSKA (reference sequence). The CDR3 DNA sequence: TGCAGTGCTAATCGGAGAGGGGATAATTCACCCCTCCACTTT. Protein sequence: CSANRRGDNSPLHF.

Many counts were recorded for this clonotype. The rearrangement uses TRBV12-3 or TRBV12-4 and TRBJ2-1, with 8 positions matching TRBD1. The length of the CDR3 is 15 residues. V was clipped by 5 bases and J by 2 bases; unmatched bases: 5. CDR3 amino acids: CASSTRTGTYNEQFF. In DNA, the CDR3 is TGTGCCAGCAGTACCCGGACAGGGACCTACAATGAGCAGTTCTTC.

This clonotype has ten or more counts. The chain employs TRBV7-2 and TRBJ2-7, with 9 bases lining up with TRBD2. The CDR3 sequence is 15 residues long. Germline values: CDR1 SGHTA, CDR2 FQGNSA. Trimming cost V 0 bases and J 2 bases; bases outside gene matches: 2. CDR3 sequence: CASSLAPSGTYEQYF. The CDR3 nucleotides are TGTGCCAGCAGCTTAGCGCCTAGCGGGACCTACGAGCAGTACTTC.

A remark on this clonotype: This may come from a read error, since a much larger clone is one base off. The CDR3: CASVPSGNIIYF. In DNA, the CDR3 is TGTGCCAGCGTCCCGTCGGGAAACATCATATATTTT. The V and J genes are TRBV12-3 or TRBV12-4 and TRBJ1-3, with no clear D. CDR3 length: 12 amino acids.

The chain has TRBV5-1 and TRBJ1-4; possibly TRBD1 for D (6 bases). This CDR3 contains 14 residues. The germline CDR1 and CDR2 sequences are SGHRS and YFSETQ. Trimming shortened V by 0 bases and J by 8 bases, and 11 bases separated the two germline ends. The CDR3 loop is CASSLAGAREKLFF. In nucleotides, the CDR3 is TGCGCCAGCAGCTTGGCAGGGGCGAGAGAAAAACTGTTTTTT. Full variable domain (remainder filled in from reference TRBV5-1 and TRBJ1-4): KAGVTQTPRYLIKTRGQQVTLSCSPISGHRSVSWYQQTPGQGLQFLFEYFSETQRNKGNFPGRFSGRQFSNSRSEMNVSTLELGDSALYLCASSLAGAREKLFFGSGTQLSVL.

The sample holds a few counts of this clonotype. This chain connects TRBV7-6 to TRBJ1-5; no firm D call. Germline values: CDR1 SGHVS, CDR2 FNYEAQ. V was clipped by 4 bases and J by 10 bases, with 17 bases between them. This CDR3 has 14 amino acids. Here the CDR3 reads CASSSGPDWNPQHF. CDR3 DNA sequence: TGTGCCAGCAGCTCCGGACCCGATTGGAACCCCCAGCATTTT.

This clonotype has ten or more counts. The chain carries TRBV7-8 and TRBJ1-5; maybe TRBD1 (5 bases). Per germline, CDR1 SGHVS and CDR2 FQNEAQ. CDR3 length: 14 amino acids. Trimming stripped 1 base from V and 6 bases from J, with 10 bases between. CDR3 nucleotides: TGTGCCAGCAGCTTAGGGGAGGGGATTCAGCCCCAGCATTTT. This translates into CASSLGEGIQPQHF. The full variable domain, completed using reference TRBV7-8 and TRBJ1-5, is GAGVSQSPRYKVAKRGQDVALRCDPISGHVSLFWYQQALGQGPEFLTYFQNEAQLDKSGLPSDRFFAERPEGSVSTLKIQRTQQEDSAVYLCASSLGEGIQPQHFGDGTRLSIL.

This clonotype was seen more than once but under ten times. This chain uses TRBV3-1 with TRBJ2-1; 7 bases fit TRBD2. The CDR3 totals 17 residues. Trimming at V came to 1 base and at J to 0 bases, leaving 6 bases not matched to a gene. CDR1 and CDR2 (germline): LGHDT, YNNKEL (reference sequence). The CDR3 protein is CASSQAGGDSSYNEQFF. DNA for the CDR3: TGTGCCAGCAGCCAAGCGGGGGGTGATAGCTCCTACAATGAGCAGTTCTTC.

In this sample, this clonotype turned up many times. This chain joins TRBV12-3 or TRBV12-4 and TRBJ2-3, with D perhaps being TRBD1 or TRBD2 (5 bases each). V was cut by 7 bases and J by 4 bases, with 15 bases left in between. The CDR3 totals 14 residues. CDR3 protein: CASTGAQHADTQYF. CDR3 sequence (DNA): TGTGCCAGCACCGGGGCTCAGCACGCAGATACGCAGTATTTT.

J is TRBJ2-6 and V is TRBV5-1, with D possibly matching TRBD1 (5 bases). Germline lookup yields CDR1 SGHRS and CDR2 YFSETQ. This CDR3 has 16 residues. The V end was cut by 0 bases, the J end by 3 bases, with 10 bases between. The CDR3 is CASSLDRLGGANVLTF. The CDR3 nucleotides read TGCGCCAGCAGCTTGGACAGGCTGGGTGGGGCCAACGTCCTGACTTTC. Complete variable domain (other parts from reference TRBV5-1 and TRBJ2-6): KAGVTQTPRYLIKTRGQQVTLSCSPISGHRSVSWYQQTPGQGLQFLFEYFSETQRNKGNFPGRFSGRQFSNSRSEMNVSTLELGDSALYLCASSLDRLGGANVLTFGAGSRLTVL.

This clonotype showed up just a few times. The chain carries TRBV3-1 and TRBJ1-1; D is perhaps TRBD1 (5 bases). Trimming removed 0 bases at V and 13 bases at J, with 9 bases between. There are 11 residues in the CDR3. Germline assignment: CDR1 LGHDT and CDR2 YNNKEL (reference sequence). The DNA of the CDR3 is TGTGCCAGCAGCCAAGACGGACAATTTTTCTTT. This translates into CASSQDGQFFF.

V usage is TRBV20-1 and J usage is TRBJ1-1; D is undetermined. Germline CDR1 reads DFQATT; CDR2 reads SNEGSKA (reference sequence). The CDR3 totals 13 residues. V was clipped by 6 bases and J by 4 bases, with 15 bases between them. Here the CDR3 reads CSATWVRGTEAFF. In DNA form, the CDR3 reads TGCAGTGCCACCTGGGTTCGGGGCACTGAAGCTTTCTTT.

This clonotype was counted many times. The V call is TRBV5-5, the J call TRBJ2-3; TRBD1 agrees at 7 bases. The CDR3 is 13 residues long. V lost 4 bases, J lost 3 bases, and 2 bases stayed unmatched. Germline assignment: CDR1 SGHKS and CDR2 YYEKEE (reference sequence). The CDR3 DNA sequence: TGTGCCAGCAGCGGGACAGCTACAGATACGCAGTATTTT. The encoded protein is CASSGTATDTQYF.

V is TRBV6-5 and J is TRBJ1-4; 8 bases fit TRBD1. CDR3 length: 17 residues. Trimming removed 2 bases from V and 3 bases from J; junction bases left unmatched: 8. Germline CDR1 and CDR2: MNHEY and SVGAGI. The CDR3 loop is CASSYRAGGNANEKLFF. DNA for the CDR3: TGTGCCAGCAGTTACCGGGCAGGGGGCAATGCTAATGAAAAACTGTTTTTT.

This clonotype has only a few counts. The chain is built from TRBV29-1 and TRBJ2-5; perhaps TRBD2 as D (7 bases). Germline CDR1 reads SQVTM; CDR2 reads ANQGSEA. V was cut by 1 base and J by 5 bases, with 11 bases left in between. CDR3 length: 13 amino acids. DNA for the CDR3: TGCAGCGTTGAAGGAGGGAGGGGGGAGACCCAGTACTTC. Translation gives CSVEGGRGETQYF.

This clonotype was seen ten or more times. The chain links TRBV6-5 to TRBJ2-3, with 10 bases lining up with TRBD2. Germline V lookup: CDR1 MNHEY, CDR2 SVGAGI. Trimming took 6 bases from V and 2 from J; bases not matched to a gene: 11. The CDR3 is 17 residues long. CDR3 sequence (DNA): TGTGCCAGCAGCCCGGCCCTAGCGGGGGCAGACACAGATACGCAGTATTTT. This codes for CASSPALAGADTDTQYF.

There are many counts of this clonotype. The rearrangement uses TRBV12-3 or TRBV12-4 and TRBJ2-7; D may match TRBD1 or TRBD2 (5 bases each). V lost 2 bases to trimming and J lost 4 bases, with 15 bases between them. This CDR3 has 15 amino acids. The CDR3 DNA follows: TGTGCCAGCAGTTTATACGGGACGGATGGATACGAGCAGTACTTC. This translates into CASSLYGTDGYEQYF.

This clonotype was seen repeatedly, ten times or more. The J gene is TRBJ2-7, the V gene TRBV7-2; D remains ambiguous. Germline V gene data show CDR1 as SGHTA and CDR2 as FQGNSA. Trimming pared 3 bases from V and 5 bases from J, leaving 17 bases between. This CDR3 has 15 residues. The CDR3 DNA reads as TGTGCCAGCAGCTTTAGGACCGGACGCGCGCACGAGCAGTACTTC. Its protein is CASSFRTGRAHEQYF. The entire variable domain, with the rest obtained from reference TRBV7-2 and TRBJ2-7, is as follows: GAGVSQSPSNKVTEKGKDVELRCDPISGHTALYWYRQSLGQGLEFLIYFQGNSAPDKSGLPSDRFSAERTGGSVSTLTIQRTQQEDSAVYLCASSFRTGRAHEQYFGPGTRLTVT.

This clonotype has only a few counts. The chain employs TRBV5-1 and TRBJ1-1, with D hard to call. CDR1 SGHRS and CDR2 YFSETQ come from the germline V gene. Trimming stripped 1 base from V and 0 bases from J, with 4 bases between. This CDR3 region has 13 residues. Written as DNA, the CDR3 is TGCGCCAGCAGCTTGTCTTTGAACACTGAAGCTTTCTTT. Its protein product is CASSLSLNTEAFF.

This clonotype was counted many times. The rearrangement uses TRBV5-4 and TRBJ2-7, with 8 bases identical to TRBD1. Germline trimming cut 5 bases from V and 5 bases from J; bases unmatched to any gene: 12. The CDR3 totals 15 residues. In germline, CDR1 is SGHNT, CDR2 YYREEE (reference sequence). Written as DNA, the CDR3 is TGTGCCAGCAGACAAAGATTAGACAGGGGCAACGAGCAGTACTTC. Amino acid sequence: CASRQRLDRGNEQYF.